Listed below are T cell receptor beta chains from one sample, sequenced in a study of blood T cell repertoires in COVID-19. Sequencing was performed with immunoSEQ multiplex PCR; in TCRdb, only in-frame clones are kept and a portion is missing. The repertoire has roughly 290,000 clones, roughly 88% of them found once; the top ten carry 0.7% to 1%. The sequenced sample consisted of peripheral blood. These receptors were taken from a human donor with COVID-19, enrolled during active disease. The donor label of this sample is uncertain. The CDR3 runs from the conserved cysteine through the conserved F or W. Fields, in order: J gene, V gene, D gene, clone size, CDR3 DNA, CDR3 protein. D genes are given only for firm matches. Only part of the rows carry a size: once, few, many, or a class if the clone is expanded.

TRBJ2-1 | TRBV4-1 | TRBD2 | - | TGCGCCAGCAGCCTCCGGAGCGGGAGGGCTGGTAGGAATGAGCAGTTCTTC | CASSLRSGRAGRNEQFF
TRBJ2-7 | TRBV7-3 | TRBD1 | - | TGTGCCAGCAGCTCAACCGGGACAGGGGAAGGGGAGCAGTACTTC | CASSSTGTGEGEQYF
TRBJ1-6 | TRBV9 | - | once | TGTGCCAGCAGCGATCAGGGCGGGGGGGAACCAATTAATTCACCCCTCCACTTT | CASSDQGGGEPINSPLHF
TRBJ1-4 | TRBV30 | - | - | TGTGCCTCGGCGTTAGGGGGAAAACTGTTTTTT | CASALGGKLFF
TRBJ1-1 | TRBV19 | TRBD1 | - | TGTGCCAGTAGTATACAGGGGGTGAACACTGAAGCTTTCTTT | CASSIQGVNTEAFF
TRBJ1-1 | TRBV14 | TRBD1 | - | TGTGCCAGCAGCCGGGACAGGGGGCGAAACACTGAAGCTTTCTTT | CASSRDRGRNTEAFF
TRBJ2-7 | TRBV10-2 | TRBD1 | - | TGCGCCAGCAGGACAGGGGGCGGCCACGAGCAGTACTTC | CASRTGGGHEQYF
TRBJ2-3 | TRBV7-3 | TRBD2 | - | TGTGCCAGCAGCTCAACAGTACTAGCGGGAGGAGATACGCAGTATTTT | CASSSTVLAGGDTQYF
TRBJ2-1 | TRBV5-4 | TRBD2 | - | TGTGCCAGCAGCTCTCTGGGACTAGCGGCCTACAATGAGCAGTTCTTC | CASSSLGLAAYNEQFF
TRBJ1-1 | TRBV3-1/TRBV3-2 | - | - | TGTGCCAGCAGCCCCTCGAGGAGTACTGAAGCTTTCTTT | CASSPSRSTEAFF
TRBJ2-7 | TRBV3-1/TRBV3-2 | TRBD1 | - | TGTGCCAGCAGCCGGGACAGGGACTACGAGCAGTACTTC | CASSRDRDYEQYF
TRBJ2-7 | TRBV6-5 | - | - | TGTGCCAGCAGTTACTCGAGGGGACTTAACTACGAGCAGTACTTC | CASSYSRGLNYEQYF
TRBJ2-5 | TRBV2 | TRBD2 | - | TGTGCCAGCAGTGGCTCTAGCGGGAGGGGGGAGACCCAGTACTTC | CASSGSSGRGETQYF
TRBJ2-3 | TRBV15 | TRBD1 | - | TGTGCCACCAGCAGAGTGACGACAGGGTCAGATACGCAGTATTTT | CATSRVTTGSDTQYF
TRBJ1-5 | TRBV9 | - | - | TGTGCCAGCAGCGTAGGGCCTAGAGGCAATCAGCCCCAGCATTTT | CASSVGPRGNQPQHF
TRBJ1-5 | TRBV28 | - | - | TGTGCCAGCAGGTGGACTCGAGGGGGGCCCCAGCATTTT | CASRWTRGGPQHF
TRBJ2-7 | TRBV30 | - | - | TGTGCCTGGAGTAGGGGGGGCAGGGCGACCTACGAGCAGTACTTC | CAWSRGGRATYEQYF
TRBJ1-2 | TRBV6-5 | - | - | TGTGCCAGCAGTTCCTCCGAGTCCCCAGGGGATCCTGGCTACACCTTC | CASSSSESPGDPGYTF
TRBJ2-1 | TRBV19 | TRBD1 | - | TGTGCCAGTAGCGTACAGGGGCGGTCTAGGACTGAGCAGTTCTTC | CASSVQGRSRTEQFF
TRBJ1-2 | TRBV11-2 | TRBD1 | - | TGTGCCAGCAGAAACGTGGGACAGCCTAGCTACACCTTC | CASRNVGQPSYTF
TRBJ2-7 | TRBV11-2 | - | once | TGTGCCAGCAGCCAACTAGTAAATACGTACGAGCAGTACTTC | CASSQLVNTYEQYF
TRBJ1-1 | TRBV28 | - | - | TGTGCCAGCAGTTTACCGGGGAAGAACACTGAAGCTTTCTTT | CASSLPGKNTEAFF
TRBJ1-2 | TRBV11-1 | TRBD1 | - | TGTGCCAGCAGCTTAAGGACAGGGATGACTGGCTACACCTTC | CASSLRTGMTGYTF
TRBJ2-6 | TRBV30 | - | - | TGTGCCTCTCCCAGAGAGAGGTCCGGGGCCAACGTCCTGACTTTC | CASPRERSGANVLTF
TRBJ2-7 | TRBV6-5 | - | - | TGTGCCAGCAGTTACTATCCACAGGAGACAAACTACGAGCAGTACTTC | CASSYYPQETNYEQYF
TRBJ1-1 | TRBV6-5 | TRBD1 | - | TGCCTCGTGGGACAGGGGGTTGGTGCTGAAGCTTTCTTT | CLVGQGVGAEAFF
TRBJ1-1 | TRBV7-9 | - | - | TGTGCCAGCAGTTCCCAGGTGAACACTGAAGCTTTCTTT | CASSSQVNTEAFF
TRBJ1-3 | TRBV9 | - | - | TGTGCCAGCAGCGCATCCAACCCCGGGGGAAACACCATATATTTT | CASSASNPGGNTIYF
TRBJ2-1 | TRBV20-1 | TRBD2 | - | TGCAGTGCTAGTAGGGCGGGAGGCTACAATGAGCAGTTCTTC | CSASRAGGYNEQFF